This T cell receptor beta chain was recovered during a study of blood T cell repertoires in COVID-19. Whole-study context: Acute-phase and convalescent COVID-19 samples originated in the United States, Italy and Spain. From T cells, B-cell-depleted T cells, or PBMCs came the material, which was cDNA or gDNA.

The CDR3 sequence is 11 residues long. The germline V and J ends were trimmed by 6 bases and 2 bases, with 4 bases remaining between them. Sequenced by immunoSEQ multiplex PCR; TCRdb stores in-frame clones only, minus some. Of over 150,000 clones listed, around 80% were seen once; the top ten hold roughly a fifth. On this clone itself: Other nucleotide sequences in the sample specify the same CDR3.

The sequenced sample was peripheral blood. The V and J genes are TRBV12-3 or TRBV12-4 and TRBJ1-2; D gene unclear. This receptor was identified in a woman in her seventies who had recovered from COVID-19. The CDR3 sequence is CASSLNYGYTF. As DNA, the CDR3 is TGTGCCAGCAGCCTGAACTATGGCTACACCTTC.